These T cell receptor beta chains were read from a single sample in a study of blood T cell repertoires in COVID-19. The method was immunoSEQ multiplex PCR; TCRdb's version includes in-frame clones alone and lacks a portion of them. There are 180,000 or so clones in the sample; around 87% occur only once, and 2% to 3% lies in the top ten. The sequenced sample was peripheral blood. These receptors were collected from a man in his forties or fifties with active or convalescent COVID-19. Each CDR3 is given with its conserved first and last residue. A D gene is named only where the DNA matches it firmly. A row's size may be missing; if present it is once, few, many or a size class.

j_call | clone_size | v_call | d_call | cdr3_aa | cdr3_nt
TRBJ1-4 | - | TRBV7-9 | - | CASSSRTQGPNEKLFF | TGTGCCAGCAGCTCGCGGACTCAAGGGCCTAATGAAAAACTGTTTTTT
TRBJ1-6 | - | TRBV2 | - | CASSEPDYSPLHF | TGTGCCAGCAGTGAACCAGACTATTCACCCCTCCACTTT
TRBJ1-1 | - | TRBV6-6 | - | CASTLTALNTEAFF | TGTGCCAGCACCTTGACAGCGCTGAACACTGAAGCTTTCTTT
TRBJ2-1 | - | TRBV28 | TRBD2 | CASSLTGGPYRGNEQFF | TGTGCCAGCAGTTTAACGGGGGGGCCTTATCGGGGCAATGAGCAGTTCTTC
TRBJ2-1 | - | TRBV7-2 | TRBD1 | CASKTQGIANEQFF | TGTGCCAGCAAAACACAGGGGATCGCGAATGAGCAGTTCTTC
TRBJ2-5 | once | TRBV13 | TRBD1 | CASSLQGEKAQYF | TGTGCCAGCAGCTTACAGGGGGAGAAGGCCCAGTACTTC
TRBJ1-5 | - | TRBV5-1 | - | CASSFLLTKRRPQHF | TGCGCCAGCAGCTTCTTACTAACAAAAAGGAGGCCCCAGCATTTT
TRBJ1-2 | - | TRBV15 | TRBD1 | CATSRDTTGSSGYGYTF | TGTGCCACCAGCAGAGATACGACAGGGAGCTCTGGCTATGGCTACACCTTC
TRBJ2-3 | - | TRBV11-2 | - | CASSLRGKGTDTQYF | TGTGCCAGCAGCTTACGGGGGAAGGGCACAGATACGCAGTATTTT
TRBJ1-1 | - | TRBV9 | TRBD1 | CASSVQGAGTEAFF | TGTGCCAGCAGCGTACAGGGGGCGGGAACTGAAGCTTTCTTT
TRBJ1-3 | few | TRBV2 | - | CASSPALDASAGNTIYF | TGTGCCAGCAGTCCGGCCCTAGACGCAAGCGCTGGAAACACCATATATTTT
TRBJ1-6 | once | TRBV4-1 | - | CASSQAGTGLGSPLHF | TGCGCCAGCAGCCAAGCGGGCACGGGGTTAGGTTCACCCCTCCACTTT
TRBJ2-1 | - | TRBV5-5 | TRBD2 | CASSSSGGYNEQFF | TGTGCCAGCAGCTCTTCGGGGGGGTACAATGAGCAGTTCTTC
TRBJ1-5 | - | TRBV7-2 | TRBD1 | CASSLGQYSNQPQHF | TGTGCCAGCAGCCTGGGACAGTATAGCAATCAGCCCCAGCATTTT
TRBJ2-1 | - | TRBV29-1 | - | CSVRTDKYNEQFF | TGCAGCGTTCGGACAGACAAATACAATGAGCAGTTCTTC
TRBJ2-3 | - | TRBV5-1 | - | CASSISSTDTQYF | TGCGCCAGCAGCATCTCTAGCACAGATACGCAGTATTTT
TRBJ2-3 | - | TRBV11-2 | TRBD2 | CASSREGDTQYF | TGTGCCAGCAGCCGGGAGGGAGATACGCAGTATTTT
TRBJ2-7 | - | TRBV3-1/TRBV3-2 | TRBD1 | CASSPGQGTYEQYF | TGTGCCAGCAGCCCTGGACAGGGTACCTACGAGCAGTACTTC
TRBJ1-1 | once | TRBV5-1 | - | CASSLSSGTEAFF | TGCGCCAGCAGCTTGAGCTCGGGCACTGAAGCTTTCTTT
TRBJ1-1 | - | TRBV3-1/TRBV3-2 | TRBD1 | CASSPGTGDFRGTEAFF | TGTGCCAGCAGCCCCGGGACAGGGGATTTTAGGGGGACTGAAGCTTTCTTT
TRBJ1-2 | - | TRBV27 | TRBD1 | CASSAGTGAIYGYTF | TGTGCCAGCAGTGCCGGGACAGGGGCTATCTATGGCTACACCTTC
TRBJ1-1 | - | TRBV9 | TRBD1 | CASSVGGTATEAFF | TGTGCCAGCAGCGTAGGGGGGACAGCCACTGAAGCTTTCTTT
TRBJ2-5 | once | TRBV7-2 | TRBD2 | CASSPRLAGAQETQYF | TGTGCCAGCAGCCCACGACTAGCGGGGGCCCAAGAGACCCAGTACTTC
TRBJ2-5 | few | TRBV2 | TRBD2 | CASSVPVGGGPQETQYF | TGTGCCAGCAGTGTGCCGGTTGGCGGGGGGCCCCAAGAGACCCAGTACTTC
TRBJ1-2 | - | TRBV6-2/TRBV6-3 | TRBD1 | CASSRGTVYGYTF | TGTGCCAGCAGTCGGGGGACAGTCTATGGCTACACCTTC
TRBJ1-1 | - | TRBV7-9 | - | CASSPGNRGSPDTEAFF | TGTGCCAGCAGCCCGGGGAACCGGGGGTCTCCAGACACTGAAGCTTTCTTT
TRBJ1-1 | - | TRBV2 | TRBD1 | CASSEPGQTTNTEAFF | TGTGCCAGCAGTGAACCGGGACAGACCACTAACACTGAAGCTTTCTTT
TRBJ1-6 | - | TRBV11-2 | TRBD1 | CASSWTGDLSPLHF | TGTGCCAGCAGCTGGACAGGGGACCTTTCACCCCTCCACTTT
TRBJ2-5 | - | TRBV19 | TRBD2 | CASSSRSGGFQETQYF | TGTGCCAGTAGTTCGAGGAGCGGGGGTTTCCAAGAGACCCAGTACTTC
TRBJ2-1 | - | TRBV11-2 | TRBD1 | CASSLEVGTGEQFF | TGTGCCAGCAGCTTAGAAGTGGGGACAGGTGAGCAGTTCTTC
TRBJ1-1 | - | TRBV6-5 | - | CASRRGGDTEAFF | TGTGCCAGCAGACGAGGGGGGGACACTGAAGCTTTCTTT
TRBJ2-3 | - | TRBV5-1 | - | CASSLITRTDTQYF | TGCGCCAGCAGCTTGATTACTAGGACAGATACGCAGTATTTT
TRBJ1-1 | - | TRBV27 | - | CASSPLQVWVTEAFF | TGTGCCAGCAGTCCCCTTCAGGTATGGGTTACTGAAGCTTTCTTT
TRBJ1-2 | - | TRBV14 | TRBD1 | CASSQDLTGLLGYGYTF | TGTGCCAGCAGCCAAGACCTGACAGGGCTCCTGGGGTATGGCTACACCTTC
TRBJ1-1 | - | TRBV10-2 | TRBD1 | CASSESGTVPDTEAFF | TGCGCCAGCAGTGAGTCCGGGACAGTGCCTGACACTGAAGCTTTCTTT
TRBJ2-6 | - | TRBV18 | - | CASSPGVQGHSGANVLTF | TGTGCCAGCTCACCAGGGGTGCAGGGTCATTCTGGGGCCAACGTCCTGACTTTC
TRBJ2-5 | - | TRBV7-2 | TRBD1 | CASKVDRFEETQYF | TGTGCCAGCAAGGTGGACAGGTTTGAAGAGACCCAGTACTTC
TRBJ2-2 | - | TRBV7-9 | TRBD1 | CASTKTGVNTGELFF | TGTGCCAGCACCAAGACAGGGGTTAACACCGGGGAGCTGTTTTTT
TRBJ1-6 | - | TRBV6-5 | - | CASSPEGGGNSPLHF | TGTGCCAGCAGCCCCGAAGGGGGGGGCAATTCACCCCTCCACTTT
TRBJ1-6 | - | TRBV5-4 | - | CASSLELRGGDSPLHF | TGTGCCAGCAGCTTGGAGCTCAGGGGTGGGGATTCACCCCTCCACTTT
TRBJ2-3 | - | TRBV15 | TRBD2 | CATSRDRLAGGTDTQYF | TGTGCCACCAGCAGAGATCGACTAGCGGGGGGCACAGATACGCAGTATTTT
TRBJ2-3 | once | TRBV11-2 | TRBD2 | CASSSRLAGSTDTQYF | TGTGCCAGCAGCTCCAGACTAGCGGGGAGCACCGATACGCAGTATTTT
TRBJ1-1 | - | TRBV28 | - | CASSLRGGDKAFF | TGTGCCAGCAGTTTAAGAGGGGGGGACAAAGCTTTCTTT
TRBJ2-3 | - | TRBV2 | TRBD2 | CASSVTSGGDTQYF | TGTGCCAGCAGTGTGACTAGCGGGGGGGATACGCAGTATTTT
TRBJ2-1 | - | TRBV6-2/TRBV6-3 | TRBD2 | CASSSAGGYNEQFF | TGTGCCAGCAGTTCAGCGGGGGGCTACAATGAGCAGTTCTTC
TRBJ1-5 | few | TRBV3-1/TRBV3-2 | - | CASSPGPGQPQHF | TGTGCCAGCAGCCCGGGTCCCGGACAGCCCCAGCATTTT
TRBJ1-4 | - | TRBV18 | TRBD1 | CASSPRRGQGTNEKLFF | TGTGCCAGCTCACCACGGAGGGGACAGGGCACTAATGAAAAACTGTTTTTT
TRBJ1-6 | - | TRBV6-5 | - | CASKTRINSPLHF | TGTGCCAGCAAAACCAGGATTAATTCACCCCTCCACTTT
TRBJ2-1 | few | TRBV5-4 | - | CASSSAGADSYNEQFF | TGTGCCAGCAGCTCCGCCGGAGCGGACTCCTACAATGAGCAGTTCTTC
TRBJ2-6 | once | TRBV19 | - | CASRVQGAAGANVLTF | TGTGCCAGTAGAGTCCAGGGTGCGGCTGGGGCCAACGTCCTGACTTTC
TRBJ1-5 | once | TRBV28 | - | CASSRLRNQPQHF | TGTGCCAGCAGTCGACTCCGCAATCAGCCCCAGCATTTT
TRBJ2-1 | - | TRBV4-1 | TRBD1 | CASSQAWGSGQGALSSYNEQFF | TGCGCCAGCAGCCAAGCGTGGGGATCGGGACAGGGCGCTCTGAGCTCCTACAATGAGCAGTTCTTC
TRBJ1-1 | - | TRBV5-5 | - | CASSLYWNTEAFF | TGTGCCAGCAGCTTGTACTGGAACACTGAAGCTTTCTTT
TRBJ1-1 | - | TRBV28 | TRBD1 | CASSLPGQVNTEAFF | TGTGCCAGCAGTTTGCCGGGACAGGTGAACACTGAAGCTTTCTTT
TRBJ2-2 | - | TRBV7-2 | TRBD1 | CASSPRTGSNTGELFF | TGTGCCAGCAGCCCGAGGACAGGTTCGAACACCGGGGAGCTGTTTTTT
TRBJ1-2 | few | TRBV2 | - | CASKEGANYGYTF | TGTGCCAGCAAGGAGGGAGCTAACTATGGCTACACCTTC
TRBJ1-3 | - | TRBV30 | - | CAWSGGSGNTIYF | TGTGCCTGGAGCGGCGGCTCTGGAAACACCATATATTTT
TRBJ1-6 | - | TRBV28 | - | CASSYGGSHNSPLHF | TGTGCCAGCAGTTATGGAGGATCGCATAATTCACCCCTCCACTTT
TRBJ2-1 | once | TRBV9 | TRBD1 | CASSFAGQEYNEQFF | TGTGCCAGCAGCTTCGCGGGACAGGAATACAATGAGCAGTTCTTC
TRBJ2-2 | - | TRBV6-6 | - | CASSYWTGDTGELFF | TGTGCCAGCAGTTACTGGACTGGGGACACCGGGGAGCTGTTTTTT